This TCR beta chain was retrieved from a study of blood T cell repertoires in COVID-19. The data were produced by immunoSEQ multiplex PCR, yet TCRdb's version contains in-frame clones alone and is incomplete. The table lists a few hundred thousand clones, over 75% of them singletons. Germline loops: CDR1 SNHLY, CDR2 FYNNEI. Trimming left V 4 bases short and J 5 bases short, with 20 bases between. The CDR3 has 16 amino acids. Sequenced material: peripheral blood. This chain links TRBV2 with TRBJ1-1; D is perhaps TRBD1 (6 bases). The source of this sequence is a woman aged 45-65 years who had recovered from COVID-19. The CDR3 sequence is CASSVTGDVLPTEAFF. The CDR3 nucleotides are TGTGCCAGCAGTGTGACAGGCGACGTACTGCCGACTGAAGCTTTCTTT.